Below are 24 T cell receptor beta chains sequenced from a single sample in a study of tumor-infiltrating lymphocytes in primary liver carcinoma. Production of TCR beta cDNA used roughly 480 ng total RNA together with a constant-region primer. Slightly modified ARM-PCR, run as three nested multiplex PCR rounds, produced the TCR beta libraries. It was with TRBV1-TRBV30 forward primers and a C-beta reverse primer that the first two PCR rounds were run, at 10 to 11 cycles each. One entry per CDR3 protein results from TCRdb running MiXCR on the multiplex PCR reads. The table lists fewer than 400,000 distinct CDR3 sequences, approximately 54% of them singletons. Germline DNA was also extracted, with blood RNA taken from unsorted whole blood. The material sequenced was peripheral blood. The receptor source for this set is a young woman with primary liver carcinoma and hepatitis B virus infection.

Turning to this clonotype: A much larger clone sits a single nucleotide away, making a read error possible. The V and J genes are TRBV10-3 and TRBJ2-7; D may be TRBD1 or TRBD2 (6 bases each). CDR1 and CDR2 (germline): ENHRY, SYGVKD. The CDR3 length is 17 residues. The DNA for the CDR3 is TGTGCCAACAGTGCCTTGGGGGCGGGTGGAGGGCTTTACGAGCAGTACTTC. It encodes CANSALGAGGGLYEQYF.

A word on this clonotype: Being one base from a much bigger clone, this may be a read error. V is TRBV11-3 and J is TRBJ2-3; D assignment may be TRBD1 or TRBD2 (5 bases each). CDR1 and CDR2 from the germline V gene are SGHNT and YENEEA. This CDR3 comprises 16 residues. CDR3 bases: TGTGCCAGCAGCTCCCCAACGGGGCCTAGCATAGATACGCAGTATTTT. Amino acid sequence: CASSSPTGPSIDTQYF.

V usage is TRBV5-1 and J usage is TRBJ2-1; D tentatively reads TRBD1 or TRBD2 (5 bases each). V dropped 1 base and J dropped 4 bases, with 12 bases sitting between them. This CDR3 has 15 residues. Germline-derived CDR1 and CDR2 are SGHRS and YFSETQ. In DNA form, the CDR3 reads TGCGCCAGCAGCTTGATGGGGGACGGATACAATGAGCAGTTCTTC. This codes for CASSLMGDGYNEQFF.

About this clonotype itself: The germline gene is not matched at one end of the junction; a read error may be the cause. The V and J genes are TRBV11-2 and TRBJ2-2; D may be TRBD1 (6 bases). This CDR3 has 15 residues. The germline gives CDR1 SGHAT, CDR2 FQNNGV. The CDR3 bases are TGTGCCAGCAGCCTACAGGGTACGAACACCGTGGAGCTTTTTTTT. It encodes CASSLQGTNTVELFF.

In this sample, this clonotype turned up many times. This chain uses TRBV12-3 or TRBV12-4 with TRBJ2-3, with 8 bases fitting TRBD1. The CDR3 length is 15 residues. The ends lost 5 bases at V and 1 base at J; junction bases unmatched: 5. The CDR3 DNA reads TGTGCCAGCAGTATCACAGGGGGTGGCACAGATACGCAGTATTTT. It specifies CASSITGGGTDTQYF.

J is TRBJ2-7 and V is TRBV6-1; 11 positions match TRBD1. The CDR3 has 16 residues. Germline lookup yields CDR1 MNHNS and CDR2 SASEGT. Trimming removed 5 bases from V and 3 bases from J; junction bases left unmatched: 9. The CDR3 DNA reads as TGTGCCAGCAGTCCCTGGACAGGGGGCGGCTACTACGAGCAGTACTTC. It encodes CASSPWTGGGYYEQYF.

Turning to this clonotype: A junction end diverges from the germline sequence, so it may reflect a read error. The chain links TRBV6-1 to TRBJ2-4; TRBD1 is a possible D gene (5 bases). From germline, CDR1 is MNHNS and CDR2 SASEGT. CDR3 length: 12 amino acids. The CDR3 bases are TGTGCCAGCAGAGGGGCCAAAAACGTTCAGTACTTC. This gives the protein CASRGAKNVQYF.

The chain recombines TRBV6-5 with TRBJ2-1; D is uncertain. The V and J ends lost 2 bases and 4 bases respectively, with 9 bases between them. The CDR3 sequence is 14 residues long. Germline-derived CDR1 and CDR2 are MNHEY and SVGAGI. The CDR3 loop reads CASSYGNRYNEQFF. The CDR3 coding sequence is TGTGCCAGCAGTTACGGTAACAGATACAATGAGCAGTTCTTC.

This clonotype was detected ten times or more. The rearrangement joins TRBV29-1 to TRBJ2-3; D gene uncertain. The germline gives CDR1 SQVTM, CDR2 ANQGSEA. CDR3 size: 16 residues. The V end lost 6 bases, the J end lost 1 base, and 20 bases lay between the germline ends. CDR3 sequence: CSVASGTTQRTDTQYF. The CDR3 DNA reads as TGCAGCGTCGCGTCCGGAACAACCCAGCGCACAGATACGCAGTATTTT.

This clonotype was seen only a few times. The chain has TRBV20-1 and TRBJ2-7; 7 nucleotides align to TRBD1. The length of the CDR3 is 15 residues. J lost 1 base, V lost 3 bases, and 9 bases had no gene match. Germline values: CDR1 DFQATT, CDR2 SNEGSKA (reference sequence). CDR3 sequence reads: CSARATQGVSYEQYF. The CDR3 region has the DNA TGCAGTGCTAGGGCCACTCAGGGGGTTTCCTACGAGCAGTACTTC.

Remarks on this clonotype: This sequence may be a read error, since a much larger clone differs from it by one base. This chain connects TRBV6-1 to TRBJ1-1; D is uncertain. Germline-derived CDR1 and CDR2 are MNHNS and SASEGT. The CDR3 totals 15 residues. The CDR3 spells CASKEGWIMNPEAFF. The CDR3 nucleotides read TGTGCCAGCAAAGAAGGTTGGATCATGAACCCTGAAGCTTTCTTT.

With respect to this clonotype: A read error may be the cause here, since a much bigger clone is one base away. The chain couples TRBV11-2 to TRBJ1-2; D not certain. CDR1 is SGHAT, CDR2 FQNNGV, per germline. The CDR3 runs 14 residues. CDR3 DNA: TGTACCAGCAGCTTAATCCTGGGAAACTATGGCTACACCTTC. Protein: CTSSLILGNYGYTF.

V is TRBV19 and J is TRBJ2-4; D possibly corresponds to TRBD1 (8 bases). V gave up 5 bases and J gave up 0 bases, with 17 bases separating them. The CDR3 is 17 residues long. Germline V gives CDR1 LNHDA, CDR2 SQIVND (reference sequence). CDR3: CASSFGQGLLAKNIQYF. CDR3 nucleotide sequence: TGTGCCAGTAGTTTCGGACAGGGACTACTAGCCAAAAACATTCAGTACTTC. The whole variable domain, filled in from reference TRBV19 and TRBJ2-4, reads DGGITQSPKYLFRKEGQNVTLSCEQNLNHDAMYWYRQDPGQGLRLIYYSQIVNDFQKGDIAEGYSVSREKKESFPLTVTSAQKNPTAFYLCASSFGQGLLAKNIQYFGAGTRLSVL.

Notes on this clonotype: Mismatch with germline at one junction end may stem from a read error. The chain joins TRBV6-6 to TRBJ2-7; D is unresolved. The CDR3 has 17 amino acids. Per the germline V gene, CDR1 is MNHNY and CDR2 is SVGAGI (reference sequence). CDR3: CASSYVRLLESSSEQYF. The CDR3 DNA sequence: TGTGCCAGCAGTTACGTGCGGTTACTTGAGAGCTCCTCCGAGCAGTACTTC.

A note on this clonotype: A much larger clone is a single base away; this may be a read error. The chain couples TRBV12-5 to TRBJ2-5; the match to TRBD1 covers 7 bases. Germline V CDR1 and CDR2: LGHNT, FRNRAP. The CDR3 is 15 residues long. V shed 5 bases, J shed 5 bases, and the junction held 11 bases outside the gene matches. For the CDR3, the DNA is TGTGCTAGTGGTACCGGGACAGTTCAGGGGGAGACCCAGTACTTC. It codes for CASGTGTVQGETQYF.

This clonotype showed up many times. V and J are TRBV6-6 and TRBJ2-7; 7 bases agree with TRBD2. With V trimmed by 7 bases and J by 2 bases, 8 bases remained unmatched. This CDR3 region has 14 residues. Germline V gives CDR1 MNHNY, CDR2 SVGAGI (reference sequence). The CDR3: CASNHRGDAYEQYF. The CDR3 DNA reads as TGTGCCAGCAACCACCGGGGGGACGCCTACGAGCAGTACTTC.

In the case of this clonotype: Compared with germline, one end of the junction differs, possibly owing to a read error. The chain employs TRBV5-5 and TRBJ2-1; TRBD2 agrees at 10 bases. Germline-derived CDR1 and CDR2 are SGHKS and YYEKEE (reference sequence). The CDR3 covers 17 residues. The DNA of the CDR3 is TGTGCCAGCAGCTTGGCCCAAGCGGGAGGGCCCTACAATGGGCAGTTCTTC. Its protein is CASSLAQAGGPYNGQFF.

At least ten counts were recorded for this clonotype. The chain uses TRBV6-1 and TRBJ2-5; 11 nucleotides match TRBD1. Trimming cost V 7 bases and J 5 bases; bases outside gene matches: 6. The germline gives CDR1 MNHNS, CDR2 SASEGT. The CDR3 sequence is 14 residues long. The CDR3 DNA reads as TGTGCCAGCATTCAGGACAGGGGGCGTGAGACCCAGTACTTC. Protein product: CASIQDRGRETQYF.

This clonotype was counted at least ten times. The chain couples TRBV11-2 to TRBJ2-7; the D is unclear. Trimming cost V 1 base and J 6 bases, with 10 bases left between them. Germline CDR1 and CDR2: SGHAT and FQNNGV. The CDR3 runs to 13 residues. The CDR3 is CASSLGGGSEQYF. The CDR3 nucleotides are TGTGCCAGCAGCTTAGGTGGCGGAAGCGAGCAGTACTTC.

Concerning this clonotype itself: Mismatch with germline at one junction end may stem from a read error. CDR3 nucleotides: TGTGCCAACAGTTACGCGGGAGGGGGGGAGACCCAGTACTTC. As protein: CANSYAGGGETQYF. This chain connects TRBV6-5 to TRBJ2-5; 9 bases align to TRBD2. CDR3 length: 14 amino acids. The V gene's germline CDR1 is MNHEY and CDR2 SVGAGI.

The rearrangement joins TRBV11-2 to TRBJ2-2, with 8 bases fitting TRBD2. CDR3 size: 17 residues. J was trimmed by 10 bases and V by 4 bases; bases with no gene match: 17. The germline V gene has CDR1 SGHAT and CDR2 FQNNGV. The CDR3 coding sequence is TGTGCCAGCAGCTCCCTGGAGGGACTAGTGGGGGGGGTGGAGCTGTTTTTT. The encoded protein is CASSSLEGLVGGVELFF.

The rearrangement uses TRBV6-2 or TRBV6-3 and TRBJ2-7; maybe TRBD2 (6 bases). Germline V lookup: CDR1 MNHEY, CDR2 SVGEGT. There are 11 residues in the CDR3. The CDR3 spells CACGASGEQYF. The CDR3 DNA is TGTGCTTGCGGGGCCTCGGGCGAGCAGTACTTC.

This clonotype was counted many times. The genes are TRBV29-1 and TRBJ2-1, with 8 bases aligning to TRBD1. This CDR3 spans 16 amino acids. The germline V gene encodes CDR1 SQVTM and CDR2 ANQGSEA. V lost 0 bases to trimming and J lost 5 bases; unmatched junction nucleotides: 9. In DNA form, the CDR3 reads TGCAGCGTTGAAGAAGGCGAGACAGGGGTTAACAATGAGCAGTTCTTC. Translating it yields CSVEEGETGVNNEQFF.

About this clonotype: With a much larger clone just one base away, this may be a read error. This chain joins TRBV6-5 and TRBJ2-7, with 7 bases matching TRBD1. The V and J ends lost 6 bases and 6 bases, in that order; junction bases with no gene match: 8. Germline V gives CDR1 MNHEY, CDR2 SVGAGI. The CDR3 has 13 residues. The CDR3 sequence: CASREDRVCEQYF. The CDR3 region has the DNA TGTGCCAGCAGGGAAGACAGGGTGTGCGAGCAGTACTTC.